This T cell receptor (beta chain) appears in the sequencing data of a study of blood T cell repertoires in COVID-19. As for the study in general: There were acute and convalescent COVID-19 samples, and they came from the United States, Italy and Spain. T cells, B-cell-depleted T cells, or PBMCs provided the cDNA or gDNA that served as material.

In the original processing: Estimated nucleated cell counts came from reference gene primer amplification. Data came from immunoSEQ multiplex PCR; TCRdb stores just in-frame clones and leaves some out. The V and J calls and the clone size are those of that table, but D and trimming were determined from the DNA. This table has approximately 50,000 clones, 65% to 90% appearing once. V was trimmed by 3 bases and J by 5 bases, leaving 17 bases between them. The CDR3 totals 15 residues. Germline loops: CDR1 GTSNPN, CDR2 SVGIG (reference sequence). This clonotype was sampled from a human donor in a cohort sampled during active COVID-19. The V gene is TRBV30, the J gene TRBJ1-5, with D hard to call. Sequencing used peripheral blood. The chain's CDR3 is CAWRREGSFDQPQHF. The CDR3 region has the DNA TGTGCCTGGAGGAGGGAGGGCAGTTTCGATCAGCCCCAGCATTTT. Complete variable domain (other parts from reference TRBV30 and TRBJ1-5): SQTIHQWPATLVQPVGSPLSLECTVEGTSNPNLYWYRQAAGRGLQLLFYSVGIGQISSEVPQNLSASRPQDRQFILSSKKLLLSDSGFYLCAWRREGSFDQPQHFGDGTRLSIL.